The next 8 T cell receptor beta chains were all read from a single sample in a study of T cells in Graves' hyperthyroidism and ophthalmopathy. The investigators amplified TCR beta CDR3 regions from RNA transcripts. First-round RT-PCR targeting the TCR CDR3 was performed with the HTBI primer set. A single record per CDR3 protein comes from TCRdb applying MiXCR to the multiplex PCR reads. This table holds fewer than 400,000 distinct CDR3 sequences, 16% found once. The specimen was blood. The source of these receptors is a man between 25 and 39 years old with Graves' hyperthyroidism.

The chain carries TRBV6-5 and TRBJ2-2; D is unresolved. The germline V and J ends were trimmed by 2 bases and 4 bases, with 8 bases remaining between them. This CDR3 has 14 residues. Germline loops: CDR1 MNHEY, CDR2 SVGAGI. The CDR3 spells CASSYTDTTGELFF. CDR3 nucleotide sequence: TGTGCCAGCAGTTACACAGATACCACCGGGGAGCTGTTTTTT.

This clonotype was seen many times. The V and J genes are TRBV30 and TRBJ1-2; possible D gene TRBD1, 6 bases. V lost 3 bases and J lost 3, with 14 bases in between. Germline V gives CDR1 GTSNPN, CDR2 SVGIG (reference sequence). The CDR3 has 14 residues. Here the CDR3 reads CAWSTTGNDYGYTF. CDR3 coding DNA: TGTGCCTGGAGCACAACAGGGAACGACTATGGCTACACCTTC.

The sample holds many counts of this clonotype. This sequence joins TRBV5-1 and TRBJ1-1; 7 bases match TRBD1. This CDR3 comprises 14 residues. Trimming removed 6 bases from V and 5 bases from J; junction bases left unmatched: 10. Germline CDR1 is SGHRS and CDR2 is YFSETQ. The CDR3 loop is CASTIYRGDTEAFF. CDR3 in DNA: TGCGCCAGCACCATTTACAGGGGCGATACTGAAGCTTTCTTT.

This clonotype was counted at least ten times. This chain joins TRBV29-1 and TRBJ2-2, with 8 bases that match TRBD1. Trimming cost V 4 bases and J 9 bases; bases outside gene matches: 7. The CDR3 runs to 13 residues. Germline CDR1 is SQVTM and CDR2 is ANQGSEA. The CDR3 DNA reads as TGCAGCGTTGGACAGGGGAGGACCAGGGAGCTGTTTTTT. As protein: CSVGQGRTRELFF.

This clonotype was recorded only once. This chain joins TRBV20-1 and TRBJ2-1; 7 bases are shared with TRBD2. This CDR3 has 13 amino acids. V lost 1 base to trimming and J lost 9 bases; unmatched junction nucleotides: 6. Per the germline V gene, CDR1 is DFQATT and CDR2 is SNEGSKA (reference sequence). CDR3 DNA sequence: TGCAGTGCTAGAGGAGGTAGCGGGCCTGAGCAGTTCTTC. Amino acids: CSARGGSGPEQFF.

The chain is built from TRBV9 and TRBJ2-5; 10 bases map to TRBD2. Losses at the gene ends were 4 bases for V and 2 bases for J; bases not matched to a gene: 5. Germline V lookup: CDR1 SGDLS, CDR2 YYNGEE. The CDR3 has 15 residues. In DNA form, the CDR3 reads TGTGCCAGCAGCCCGGGACTAGCGAGGCAAGAGACCCAGTACTTC. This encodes CASSPGLARQETQYF.

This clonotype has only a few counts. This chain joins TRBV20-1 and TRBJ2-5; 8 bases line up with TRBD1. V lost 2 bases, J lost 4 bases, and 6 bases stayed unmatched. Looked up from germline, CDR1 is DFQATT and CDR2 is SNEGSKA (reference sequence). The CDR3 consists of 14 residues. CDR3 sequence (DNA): TGCAGTGCTAGACAGGGAACAGGGGGAGAGACCCAGTACTTC. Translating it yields CSARQGTGGETQYF.

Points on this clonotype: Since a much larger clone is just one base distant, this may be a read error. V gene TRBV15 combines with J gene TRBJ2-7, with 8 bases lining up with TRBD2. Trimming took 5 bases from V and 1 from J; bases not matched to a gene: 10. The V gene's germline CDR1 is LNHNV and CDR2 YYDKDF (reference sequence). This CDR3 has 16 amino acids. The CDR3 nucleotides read TGTGCCACCAGCGGGGGACTAGGGGGAGGTTCCTACGAGCAGTACTTC. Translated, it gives CATSGGLGGGSYEQYF.